This T cell receptor beta chain came from a study of cytomegalovirus exposure and HLA in healthy donors. Trimming shortened V by 0 bases and J by 3 bases, and 8 bases separated the two germline ends. This CDR3 has 14 residues. Germline V CDR1 and CDR2: SGHRS, YFSETQ. With regard to this clone: What it binds is unknown.

The PCR ran on 60 Vbeta and 13 Jbeta primers. Repertoires were generated with immunoSEQ multiplex PCR, while TCRdb's copy carries only in-frame clones and drops some. The sample yields 85,000 to 95,000 clones, about 60% seen once. Study outcomes and limitations: TCR beta V segments were, for the most part, productive about 87% or about 30% of the time in an earlier analysis. In a later analysis, HLA-associated beta chains showed higher expansion and lower generation probabilities than comparable chains.

The sequenced sample was PBMCs. The chain joins TRBV5-1 to TRBJ2-3; D not certain. The sequence came from a woman in her twenties or thirties in good health and CMV-seronegative. CDR3 sequence reads: CASSLGQMTDTQYF. The CDR3 nucleotides read TGCGCCAGCAGCTTGGGGCAGATGACAGATACGCAGTATTTT.